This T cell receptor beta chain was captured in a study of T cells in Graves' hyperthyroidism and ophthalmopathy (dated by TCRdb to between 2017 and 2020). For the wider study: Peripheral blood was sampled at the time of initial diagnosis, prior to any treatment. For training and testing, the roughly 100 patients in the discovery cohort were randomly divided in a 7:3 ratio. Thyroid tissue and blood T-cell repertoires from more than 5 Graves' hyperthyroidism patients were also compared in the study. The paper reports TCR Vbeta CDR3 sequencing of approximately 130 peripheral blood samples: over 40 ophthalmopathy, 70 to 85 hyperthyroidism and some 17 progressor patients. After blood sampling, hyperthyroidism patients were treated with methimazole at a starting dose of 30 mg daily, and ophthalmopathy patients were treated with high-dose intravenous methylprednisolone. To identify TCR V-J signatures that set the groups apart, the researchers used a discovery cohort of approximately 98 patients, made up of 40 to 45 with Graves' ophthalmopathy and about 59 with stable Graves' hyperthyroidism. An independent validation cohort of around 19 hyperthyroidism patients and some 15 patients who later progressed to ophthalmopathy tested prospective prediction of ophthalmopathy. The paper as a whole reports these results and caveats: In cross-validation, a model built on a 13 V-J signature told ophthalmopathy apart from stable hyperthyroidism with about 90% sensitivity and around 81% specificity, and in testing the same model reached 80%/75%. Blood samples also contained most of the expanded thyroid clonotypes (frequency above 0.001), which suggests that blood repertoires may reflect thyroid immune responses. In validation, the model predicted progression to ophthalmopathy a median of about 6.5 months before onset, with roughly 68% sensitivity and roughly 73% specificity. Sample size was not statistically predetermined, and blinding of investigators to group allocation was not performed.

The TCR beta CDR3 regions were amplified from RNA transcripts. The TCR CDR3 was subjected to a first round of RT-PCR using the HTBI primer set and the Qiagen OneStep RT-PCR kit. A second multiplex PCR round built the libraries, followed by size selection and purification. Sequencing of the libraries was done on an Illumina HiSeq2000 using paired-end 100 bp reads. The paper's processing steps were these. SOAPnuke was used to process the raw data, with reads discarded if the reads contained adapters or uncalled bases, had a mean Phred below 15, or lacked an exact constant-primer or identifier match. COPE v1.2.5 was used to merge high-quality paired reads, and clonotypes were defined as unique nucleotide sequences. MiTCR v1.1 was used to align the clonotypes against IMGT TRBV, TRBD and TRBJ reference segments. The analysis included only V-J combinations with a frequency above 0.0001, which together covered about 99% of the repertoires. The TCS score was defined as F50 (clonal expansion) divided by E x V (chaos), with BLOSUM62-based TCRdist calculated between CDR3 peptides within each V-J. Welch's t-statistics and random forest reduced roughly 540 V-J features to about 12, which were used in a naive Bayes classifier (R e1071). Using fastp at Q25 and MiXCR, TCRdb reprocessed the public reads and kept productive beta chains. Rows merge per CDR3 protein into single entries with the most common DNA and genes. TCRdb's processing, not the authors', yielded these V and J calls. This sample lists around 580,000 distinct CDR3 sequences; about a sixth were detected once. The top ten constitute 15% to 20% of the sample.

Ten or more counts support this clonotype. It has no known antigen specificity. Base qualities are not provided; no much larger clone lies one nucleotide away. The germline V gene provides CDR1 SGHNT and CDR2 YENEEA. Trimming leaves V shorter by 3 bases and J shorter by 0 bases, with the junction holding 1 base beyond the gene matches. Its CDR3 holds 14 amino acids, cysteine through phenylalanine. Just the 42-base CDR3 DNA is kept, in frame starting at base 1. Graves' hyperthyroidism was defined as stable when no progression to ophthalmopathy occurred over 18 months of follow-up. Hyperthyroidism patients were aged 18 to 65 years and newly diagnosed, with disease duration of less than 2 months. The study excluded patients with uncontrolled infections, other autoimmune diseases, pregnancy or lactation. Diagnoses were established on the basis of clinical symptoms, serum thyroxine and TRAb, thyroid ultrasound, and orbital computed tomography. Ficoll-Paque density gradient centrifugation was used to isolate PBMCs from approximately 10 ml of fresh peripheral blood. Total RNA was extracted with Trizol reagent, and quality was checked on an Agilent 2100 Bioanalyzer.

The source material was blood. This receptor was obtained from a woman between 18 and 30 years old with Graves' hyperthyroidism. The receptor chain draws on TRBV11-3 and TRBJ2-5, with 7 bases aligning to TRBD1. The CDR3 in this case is CASSLDRHQETQYF. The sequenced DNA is TGTGCCAGCAGCTTGGACAGGCACCAAGAGACCCAGTACTTC.